The 21 T cell receptor beta chains given below trace back to one sample, sequenced in a study of blood T cell repertoires in COVID-19. The method was immunoSEQ multiplex PCR; TCRdb's version includes in-frame clones alone and lacks a portion of them. The sample has 70,000 to 100,000 clones, roughly 80% seen once. The sample taken for sequencing was peripheral blood. These receptors all come from a woman of 80 years or more with acute or convalescent COVID-19.

The chain uses TRBV2 and TRBJ2-2, with unresolved D. Germline-derived CDR1 and CDR2 are SNHLY and FYNNEI. The CDR3 runs to 14 residues. The ends were cut back, 2 bases at V and 2 bases at J, with 6 bases in the middle. This CDR3 is CASSETANTGELFF. The CDR3, as DNA: TGTGCCAGCAGTGAAACAGCTAACACCGGGGAGCTGTTTTTT.

This clone was picked up one time. The V gene is TRBV27, the J gene TRBJ2-7; no definite D call. The CDR3 spans 13 residues. In germline, CDR1 is MNHEY, CDR2 SMNVEV (reference sequence). V lost 3 bases to trimming and J lost 4 bases, with 10 bases between them. CDR3 in DNA: TGTGCCAGCAGTTTCTTCAGATCATACGAGCAGTACTTC. Protein product: CASSFFRSYEQYF.

This sequence joins TRBV10-3 and TRBJ2-5; the D is unclear. Germline assignment: CDR1 ENHRY and CDR2 SYGVKD. Trimming cost V 9 bases and J 2 bases, with 19 bases left between them. CDR3 length equals 15 residues. The CDR3 here is CAMAFRDLGQETQYF. CDR3 in DNA: TGTGCCATGGCCTTCAGAGATCTAGGACAAGAGACCCAGTACTTC.

V gene TRBV5-1 combines with J gene TRBJ2-5; 9 nucleotides line up with TRBD2. V lost 7 bases and J lost 5; bases outside the gene matches: 9. The CDR3 is made up of 14 amino acids. Germline CDR1 and CDR2: SGHRS and YFSETQ. CDR3 residues: CASSPTAGGETQYF. For the CDR3, the DNA is TGCGCCAGCTCCCCCACAGCGGGGGGCGAGACCCAGTACTTC.

This chain connects TRBV7-8 to TRBJ2-3; 8 bases align to TRBD2. Germline V lookup: CDR1 SGHVS, CDR2 FQNEAQ. This CDR3 comprises 17 residues. J was trimmed by 1 base and V by 1 base; bases with no gene match: 7. CDR3 DNA sequence: TGTGCCAGCAGCTTAGTCCCGGCGGGGGGCCGCACAGATACGCAGTATTTT. Protein sequence: CASSLVPAGGRTDTQYF.

This chain links TRBV11-3 with TRBJ2-7; 7 nucleotides line up with TRBD1. From germline, CDR1 is SGHNT and CDR2 YENEEA. Trimming cost V 5 bases and J 4 bases; bases outside gene matches: 8. The CDR3 is made up of 14 amino acids. The CDR3 here is CASSLPGTEYEQYF. In DNA, the CDR3 is TGTGCCAGCAGCCTCCCAGGGACAGAGTACGAGCAGTACTTC. Based on the CDR3 plus reference TRBV11-3 and TRBJ2-7, the full variable domain is EAGVVQSPRYKIIEKKQPVAFWCNPISGHNTLYWYLQNLGQGPELLIRYENEEAVDDSQLPKDRFSAERLKGVDSTLKIQPAELGDSAVYLCASSLPGTEYEQYFGPGTRLTVT.

The J gene is TRBJ2-3, the V gene TRBV9; D may be TRBD1 (6 bases). The length of the CDR3 is 16 residues. The germline CDR1 and CDR2 sequences are SGDLS and YYNGEE. The V end was cut by 3 bases, the J end by 4 bases, with 18 bases between. For the CDR3, the DNA is TGTGCCAGCAGCGCTTTTACAGGGTCATCGTCAGATACGCAGTATTTT. Translating it yields CASSAFTGSSSDTQYF.

This clone was detected only a few times. The chain uses TRBV6-5 and TRBJ2-7; D gene ambiguous. V was shortened by 3 bases and J by 2 bases, with 11 bases between the two germline ends. Germline V lookup: CDR1 MNHEY, CDR2 SVGAGI. The CDR3 loop spans 14 amino acids. The CDR3: CASSYQSIAYEQYF. CDR3 in DNA: TGTGCCAGCAGTTATCAATCTATCGCCTACGAGCAGTACTTC.

The V and J genes are TRBV19 and TRBJ2-5; the match to TRBD1 covers 7 bases. The CDR3 length is 13 residues. The J segment lost 2 bases and the V segment lost 9 bases, leaving 6 bases of the junction unmatched. Germline CDR1 reads LNHDA; CDR2 reads SQIVND (reference sequence). In DNA form, the CDR3 reads TGTGCCAGCACCAGGGGGAATCAAGAGACCCAGTACTTC. It yields the protein CASTRGNQETQYF.

The chain recombines TRBV10-1 with TRBJ2-5, with D hard to call. CDR3 length: 12 residues. CDR1 is WNHNN and CDR2 is SYGVQD in the germline V gene (reference sequence). V dropped 3 bases and J dropped 3 bases, with 5 bases sitting between them. DNA of the CDR3: TGCGCCAGCAGTGATAATGAAGAGACCCAGTACTTC. This codes for CASSDNEETQYF.

This clone occurred once. The J gene is TRBJ1-1, the V gene TRBV30, with a tentative D call TRBD1 (5 bases). The germline gives CDR1 GTSNPN, CDR2 SVGIG (reference sequence). This CDR3 comprises 13 residues. Trimming shortened V by 0 bases and J by 4 bases, and 9 bases separated the two germline ends. The CDR3 nucleotides are TGTGCCTGGAGTGTAAAGGGGTCCACTGAAGCTTTCTTT. Its translation is CAWSVKGSTEAFF.

This chain links TRBV5-1 with TRBJ2-1; TRBD2 matches at 10 bases. The CDR3 length is 18 residues. Germline V gives CDR1 SGHRS, CDR2 YFSETQ. Trimming took 3 bases from V and 3 from J; bases not matched to a gene: 12. CDR3 protein: CASSSLASGLALYNEQFF. CDR3 nucleotides: TGCGCCAGCAGCTCCTTGGCGTCGGGACTAGCGCTCTACAATGAGCAGTTCTTC.

V is TRBV13 and J is TRBJ1-3; TRBD1 is a possible D gene (5 bases). This CDR3 comprises 16 residues. Germline V gene sequence: CDR1 PRHDT, CDR2 FYEKMQ (reference sequence). V lost 5 bases and J lost 2, with 16 bases in between. CDR3 coding DNA: TGTGCCAGCAGCCTCCCGCCAGGGCTTACTGGAAACACCATATATTTT. Its translation: CASSLPPGLTGNTIYF.

The J gene is TRBJ2-2, the V gene TRBV7-8; no clear D gene. CDR3 length equals 12 residues. V lost 2 bases to trimming and J lost 9 bases, with 7 bases between them. The V gene's germline CDR1 is SGHVS and CDR2 FQNEAQ. CDR3 DNA sequence: TGTGCCAGCAGCTTAAATTCTCGGGAGCTGTTTTTT. Encoded protein: CASSLNSRELFF.

The chain links TRBV28 to TRBJ1-4; perhaps TRBD1 as D (6 bases). The CDR3 is 13 residues long. Germline V gives CDR1 MDHEN, CDR2 SYDVKM. Trimming left V 7 bases short and J 8 bases short, with 14 bases between. The CDR3 reads CASIGTGREKLFF. The DNA of the CDR3 is TGTGCCAGCATCGGCACAGGGAGAGAAAAACTGTTTTTT. Full variable domain (remainder filled in from reference TRBV28 and TRBJ1-4): DVKVTQSSRYLVKRTGEKVFLECVQDMDHENMFWYRQDPGLGLRLIYFSYDVKMKEKGDIPEGYSVSREKKERFSLILESASTNQTSMYLCASIGTGREKLFFGSGTQLSVL.

The chain has TRBV30 and TRBJ2-5; D call uncertain. This CDR3 spans 13 amino acids. Germline loops: CDR1 GTSNPN, CDR2 SVGIG (reference sequence). Trimming pared 5 bases from V and 4 bases from J, leaving 14 bases between. The DNA of the CDR3 is TGTGCCTGGGATCCGGTCGCTGGAGAGACCCAGTACTTC. Amino acid sequence: CAWDPVAGETQYF.

The V gene is TRBV3-1 (or the pseudogene TRBV3-2), the J gene TRBJ2-2; 8 positions match TRBD2. This CDR3 comprises 18 residues. V gave up 1 base and J gave up 4 bases; unmatched junction bases: 11. Germline V gene data show CDR1 as LGHDT and CDR2 as YNNKEL (reference sequence). CDR3 nucleotide sequence: TGTGCCAGCAGCCAAGGCGTTAGATTAGCGGGGAGCACCGGGGAGCTGTTTTTT. This translates into CASSQGVRLAGSTGELFF.

The chain joins TRBV2 to TRBJ2-7, with D possibly being TRBD2 (5 bases). CDR3 length: 13 amino acids. V was trimmed by 7 bases and J by 2 bases, leaving 12 bases between them. Germline V gives CDR1 SNHLY, CDR2 FYNNEI. The CDR3 nucleotides are TGTGCCAGCACCCCTGAGGGAACCTACGAGCAGTACTTC. This codes for CASTPEGTYEQYF.

The gene calls are TRBV5-4 and TRBJ1-2; D gene uncertain. V was shortened by 4 bases and J by 2 bases, with 12 bases between the two germline ends. Germline V gives CDR1 SGHNT, CDR2 YYREEE (reference sequence). The CDR3 totals 14 residues. CDR3: CASSVSRRNYGYTF. In DNA, the CDR3 is TGTGCCAGCAGCGTGAGCCGGAGGAACTATGGCTACACCTTC.

The chain employs TRBV19 and TRBJ1-5; tentatively, D is TRBD1 (5 bases). CDR3 size: 15 residues. Trimming shortened V by 3 bases and J by 0 bases, and 9 bases separated the two germline ends. Per the germline V gene, CDR1 is LNHDA and CDR2 is SQIVND (reference sequence). The CDR3 bases are TGTGCCAGTAGTATGAACAGGAATAGCAATCAGCCCCAGCATTTT. Protein sequence: CASSMNRNSNQPQHF.

The chain has TRBV7-2 and TRBJ2-7; TRBD2 aligns across 9 bases. This CDR3 region has 15 residues. The junction had 7 bases not matched to a gene; V was cut back by 3 bases and J by 4 bases. Germline V gene lookup returns CDR1 SGHTA and CDR2 FQGNSA. CDR3 in amino acids: CASSLGGGARYEQYF. The CDR3, as DNA: TGTGCCAGCAGCTTGGGCGGGGGGGCCAGGTACGAGCAGTACTTC.